The rows below give T cell receptor beta chains drawn from one sample of a study of cytomegalovirus exposure and HLA in healthy donors. Here immunoSEQ multiplex PCR was the method, and the copy in TCRdb shows in-frame clones only, minus some. Here the sample spans over 85,000 clones, around four fifths being singletons. The sequencing sample was made of PBMCs. Receptors originate from a man aged 35 to 55 in good health and CMV-seronegative. The CDR3 runs from the conserved cysteine through the conserved F or W. D genes are given only for firm matches. Clone sizes are given selectively: once, few, many, or a class where the clone is expanded.

.	TRBV6-6	.	TRBJ2-7	TGTGCCAGCAGTTACGATAGTACAGGGTCTACTTACGAGCAGTACTTC	CASSYDSTGSTYEQYF
.	TRBV18	few	TRBJ2-1	TGTGCCAGCTCACCCCTGGGGGCCACCTACAATGAGCAGTTCTTC	CASSPLGATYNEQFF
TRBD1	TRBV11-2	.	TRBJ1-4	TGTGCCAGCAGCTCCGGGACAGGGATCAACGAAAAACTGTTTTTT	CASSSGTGINEKLFF
TRBD2	TRBV10-1	.	TRBJ2-5	TGCGCCAGCAGTGAGTCCCGACTAGCGGGGACGCAAGAGACCCAGTACTTC	CASSESRLAGTQETQYF
.	TRBV14	.	TRBJ1-3	TGTGCCAGCAGCCACCCGGACATTGGAAACACCATATATTTT	CASSHPDIGNTIYF
TRBD1	TRBV5-1	.	TRBJ1-2	TGCGCCAGCAGCTTACCATTACTAACAGGGGCGCATGGCTACACCTTC	CASSLPLLTGAHGYTF
TRBD1	TRBV27	.	TRBJ2-2	TGTGCCAGCAGTAAAGGGGGCCGTACGACCGGGGAGCTGTTTTTT	CASSKGGRTTGELFF
.	TRBV2	.	TRBJ1-3	TGTGCCAGCAGTGAAGGAGGCTTCACTGGAAACACCATATATTTT	CASSEGGFTGNTIYF
.	TRBV19	.	TRBJ2-5	TGTGCCAGTAGTATAGTCCATCAGAGTTCAGGGGAACAAGAGACCCAGTACTTC	CASSIVHQSSGEQETQYF
.	TRBV5-8	.	TRBJ2-3	TGTGCCAGCCTACCGGGGGACAGAGTCACAGATACGCAGTATTTT	CASLPGDRVTDTQYF
.	TRBV4-3	.	TRBJ2-3	TGCGCCAGCAGCCAAGATTCTGCTACTGCAGATACGCAGTATTTT	CASSQDSATADTQYF
TRBD1	TRBV2	.	TRBJ1-1	TGTGCCAGTTGCAGGGGGATGAACACTGAAGCTTTCTTT	CASCRGMNTEAFF
TRBD1	TRBV5-4	.	TRBJ1-2	TGTGCCAGCAGCCGGGAGACAGGGCCTTATGGCTACACCTTC	CASSRETGPYGYTF
.	TRBV25-1	.	TRBJ1-1	TGTGCCAGCAGTGACCCAGGACAAGGGAACACTGAAGCTTTCTTT	CASSDPGQGNTEAFF
.	TRBV30	.	TRBJ2-2	TGTGCCTGGTTGCCGTTTGGGCCACAGCTGGGTACCGGGGAGCTGTTTTTT	CAWLPFGPQLGTGELFF
TRBD1	TRBV6-5	.	TRBJ1-1	TGTGCCAGCTTCGACAGGGGGCAAGGGGACACTGAAGCTTTCTTT	CASFDRGQGDTEAFF